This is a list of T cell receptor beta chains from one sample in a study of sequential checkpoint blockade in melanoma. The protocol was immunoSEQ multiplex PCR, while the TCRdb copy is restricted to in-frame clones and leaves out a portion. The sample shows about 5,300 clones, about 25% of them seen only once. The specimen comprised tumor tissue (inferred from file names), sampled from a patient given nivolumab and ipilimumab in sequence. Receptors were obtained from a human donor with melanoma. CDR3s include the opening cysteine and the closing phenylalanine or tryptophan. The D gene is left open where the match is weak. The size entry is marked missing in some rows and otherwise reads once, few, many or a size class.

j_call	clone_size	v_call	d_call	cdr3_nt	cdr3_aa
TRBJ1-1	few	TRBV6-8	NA	TGTGCCAGCAGTCGGGACCGGGGGGATAAAGCTTTCTTT	CASSRDRGDKAFF
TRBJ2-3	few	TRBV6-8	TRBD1	TGTGCCAGCAGTTTCGGCACCGGGACAGGGGGATCAGATACGCAGTATTTT	CASSFGTGTGGSDTQYF
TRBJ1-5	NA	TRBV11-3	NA	TGTGCCAGCAGCACCTCGGATAGCAATCAGCCCCAGCATTTT	CASSTSDSNQPQHF
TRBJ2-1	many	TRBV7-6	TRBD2	TGTGCCAGCAGCTCTCTAGGACTAGCGGGGAATGAGCAGTTCTTC	CASSSLGLAGNEQFF
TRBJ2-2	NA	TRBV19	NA	TGTGCCAGTAGTCCGGGAGTGAACACCGGGGAGCTGTTTTTT	CASSPGVNTGELFF
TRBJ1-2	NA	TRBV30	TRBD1	TGTGCCTGGGACAGGGGGCCAAACTATGGCTACACCTTC	CAWDRGPNYGYTF
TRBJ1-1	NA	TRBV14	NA	TGTGCCAGCAGCCAAACCAGGAACACTGAAGCTTTCTTT	CASSQTRNTEAFF
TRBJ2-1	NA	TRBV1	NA	TGCGCCAGCAGCCAAGAGCGGGGGAGCTCCTACAATGAGCAGTTCTTC	CASSQERGSSYNEQFF
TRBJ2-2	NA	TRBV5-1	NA	TGCGCCAGCAGCTTGGCCGGGGCCCCGAACACCGGGGAGCTGTTTTTT	CASSLAGAPNTGELFF
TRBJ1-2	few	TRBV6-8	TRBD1	TGTGCCAGCAGCCCGGGACAGTCCTATGGCTACACCTTC	CASSPGQSYGYTF
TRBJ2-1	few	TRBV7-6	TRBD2	TGTGCCAGCAGCCCGGGACTAGCAAACAATGAGCAGTTCTTC	CASSPGLANNEQFF
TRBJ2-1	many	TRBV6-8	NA	TGTGCCAGCCTACCCGGGCAGGGGTGGGATGAGCAGTTCTTC	CASLPGQGWDEQFF
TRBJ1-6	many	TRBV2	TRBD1	TGTGCCAGCAGCGGGCAGGGGGCGGCAGTGAATTCACCCCTCCACTTT	CASSGQGAAVNSPLHF
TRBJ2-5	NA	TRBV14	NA	TGTGCCAGCAGCCGTCCCTCCGGGATTGCCCAGTACTTC	CASSRPSGIAQYF
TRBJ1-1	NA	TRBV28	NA	TGTGCCAGCAGTTTGACGAGGGGTGAAGCTTTCTTT	CASSLTRGEAFF
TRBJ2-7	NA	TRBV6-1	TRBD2	TGTGCCAGCAGTGAAGCGGCTAGCGGGAGAACCGGAGCCTGGGAGCAGTACTTC	CASSEAASGRTGAWEQYF
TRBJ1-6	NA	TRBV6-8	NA	TGTGCCAGCAGAGCGACCCCGGCTACTAATTCACCCCTCCACTTT	CASRATPATNSPLHF
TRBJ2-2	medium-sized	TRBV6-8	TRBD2	TGTGCCAGCAGTTACACTAGCGGGAGGGCTAACACCGGGGAGCTGTTTTTT	CASSYTSGRANTGELFF
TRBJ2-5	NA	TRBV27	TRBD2	TGTGCCAGCAGAGAGAGCGTACTAGCGGGATGGACCCAGTACTTC	CASRESVLAGWTQYF
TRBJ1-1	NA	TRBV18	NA	TGTGCCAGCTCACAGCTCGAAGGTGAAGCTTTCTTT	CASSQLEGEAFF
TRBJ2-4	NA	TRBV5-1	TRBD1	TGCGCCAGCAGCCAAGGGGGCGGCAAAAACATTCAGTACTTC	CASSQGGGKNIQYF
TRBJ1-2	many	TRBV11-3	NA	TGTGCCAGCAGGCCTGCGGGCAGCCTAACCTTCTATGGCTACACCTTC	CASRPAGSLTFYGYTF
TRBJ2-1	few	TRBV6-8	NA	TGTGCCAGCAGAGAGAGGGTATGGAATGAGCAGTTCTTC	CASRERVWNEQFF
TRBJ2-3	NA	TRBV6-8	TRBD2	TGTGCCAGCAGTACGAGCGGGGGGCCCACAGATACGCAGTATTTT	CASSTSGGPTDTQYF
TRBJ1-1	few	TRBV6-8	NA	TGTGCCAGCAGTTACTCGGGGACGGCAAACACTGAAGCTTTCTTT	CASSYSGTANTEAFF